Listed here are 29 T cell receptor beta chains from one sample, sequenced in a study of pediatric ulcerative colitis. One to two pinch biopsies were taken from the rectum during colonoscopy. Assay used: immunoSEQ multiplex PCR; TCRdb lists only in-frame clones, some missing. Of 36,000 or so clones in the sample, 60% to 75% were seen once. Sequencing was carried out using gut tissue. The receptors were sampled from a boy under 18 with moderate ulcerative colitis.

The chain is built from TRBV5-1 and TRBJ1-1, with D unresolved. Germline V gene lookup returns CDR1 SGHRS and CDR2 YFSETQ. The germline V and J ends were trimmed by 0 bases and 2 bases, with 14 bases remaining between them. The CDR3 has 16 residues. The DNA of the CDR3 is TGCGCCAGCAGCTTGGCCATAGGGATGGGAAACACTGAAGCTTTCTTT. Translating gives CASSLAIGMGNTEAFF.

This clone was observed a few times. V is TRBV14 and J is TRBJ1-3; D is unresolved. CDR3 size: 14 residues. Trimming took off 4 bases at V and 1 base at J, with 8 bases between the two ends. Germline CDR1 is SGHDN and CDR2 is FVKESK. This CDR3 is CASSPTSSGNTIYF. CDR3 DNA sequence: TGTGCCAGCAGCCCTACCTCATCTGGAAACACCATATATTTT. The full variable domain, with the rest looked up from reference TRBV14 and TRBJ1-3, is EAGVTQFPSHSVIEKGQTVTLRCDPISGHDNLYWYRRVMGKEIKFLLHFVKESKQDESGMPNNRFLAERTGGTYSTLKVQPAELEDSGVYFCASSPTSSGNTIYFGEGSWLTVV.

Only a few counts were recorded for this clone. The rearrangement uses TRBV14 and TRBJ1-4, with a weak D call TRBD1 (5 bases). V was pared by 4 bases and J by 14 bases, with 20 bases between. Germline lookup yields CDR1 SGHDN and CDR2 FVKESK. This CDR3 comprises 14 residues. CDR3 in DNA: TGTGCCAGCAGCCCAACCTCGCCGGGACTAGTTCTGTTTTTT. It is translated as CASSPTSPGLVLFF.

The chain carries TRBV6-5 and TRBJ2-7; weak D call: TRBD2 (5 bases). The germline V gene encodes CDR1 MNHEY and CDR2 SVGAGI. The length of the CDR3 is 11 residues. The ends were cut back, 5 bases at V and 3 bases at J, with 5 bases in the middle. The CDR3 here is CASSDYYEQYF. DNA for the CDR3: TGTGCCAGCAGTGACTACTACGAGCAGTACTTC.

The gene calls are TRBV30 and TRBJ2-1, with D perhaps TRBD2 (5 bases). CDR3 size: 14 residues. V dropped 0 bases and J dropped 3 bases, with 9 bases sitting between them. The germline V gene has CDR1 GTSNPN and CDR2 SVGIG (reference sequence). CDR3 DNA: TGTGCCTGGAGTGTACGCGGACTCTACAATGAGCAGTTCTTC. As protein: CAWSVRGLYNEQFF.

The CDR3 loop reads CASSYSQGPIYGYTF. The CDR3 nucleotides read TGTGCCAGCAGTTACTCGCAGGGGCCGATCTATGGCTACACCTTC. V gene TRBV6-5 combines with J gene TRBJ1-2, with a tentative D call TRBD1 (6 bases). V was clipped by 0 bases and J by 4 bases, with 12 bases between them. CDR1 and CDR2 from the germline V gene are MNHEY and SVGAGI. The length of the CDR3 is 15 residues.

V is TRBV11-2 and J is TRBJ2-5; 8 bases agree with TRBD1. CDR3 length equals 16 residues. V trimming: 6 bases; J trimming: 4 bases; junction bases outside the gene matches: 13. The germline V gene has CDR1 SGHAT and CDR2 FQNNGV. The CDR3 nucleotides are TGTGCCAGCAGTCCAGGGCGGACAGGGTTAGGAGAGACCCAGTACTTC. It is translated as CASSPGRTGLGETQYF.

This clone was detected a few times. V is TRBV7-2 and J is TRBJ2-7, with D possibly being TRBD2 (5 bases). Looked up from germline, CDR1 is SGHTA and CDR2 is FQGNSA. Trimming cost V 5 bases and J 0 bases, with 14 bases left between them. CDR3 length: 15 amino acids. CDR3: CASSVLALNSYEQYF. CDR3 in DNA: TGTGCCAGCAGCGTCCTAGCTCTGAACTCCTACGAGCAGTACTTC.

The chain links TRBV7-3 to TRBJ2-7; the D gene is possibly TRBD2 (6 bases). Trimming stripped 5 bases from V and 3 bases from J, with 11 bases between. The germline CDR1 and CDR2 sequences are SGHTA and FQGTGA. The CDR3 runs 13 residues. The DNA of the CDR3 is TGTGCCAGCAGCCCCTCGCGGGGCTACGAGCAGTACTTC. Amino acid sequence: CASSPSRGYEQYF.

This clone was recorded a few times. CDR3 sequence: CASSLVGSVGPEAFF. CDR3 coding DNA: TGCGCCAGCAGCTTGGTAGGCAGCGTAGGACCTGAAGCTTTCTTT. This rearrangement joins TRBV5-1 to TRBJ1-1, with D unclear. With 0 bases removed from V and 6 bases from J, the gap between germline ends came to 15 bases. Germline V gene data show CDR1 as SGHRS and CDR2 as YFSETQ. CDR3 length: 15 residues.

CDR3 sequence reads: CASSFETQYF. The CDR3 DNA reads TGTGCCAGCAGTTTTGAGACCCAGTACTTC. V gene TRBV28 combines with J gene TRBJ2-5; D is uncertain. The V end was cut by 3 bases, the J end by 5 bases, with 1 base between. The CDR3 has 10 residues. Germline lookup yields CDR1 MDHEN and CDR2 SYDVKM.

This clone is medium-sized (0.01 to 0.1%). This chain joins TRBV6-5 and TRBJ2-7; D possibly corresponds to TRBD1 (6 bases). Trimming stripped 5 bases from V and 6 bases from J, with 11 bases between. The CDR3 is 12 amino acids. Germline CDR1 reads MNHEY; CDR2 reads SVGAGI. CDR3 DNA sequence: TGTGCCAGCAGTAAACAGGGCTCCGAGCAGTACTTC. Translating gives CASSKQGSEQYF.

The gene calls are TRBV5-1 and TRBJ2-3; 9 bases agree with TRBD2. This CDR3 spans 16 amino acids. Looked up from germline, CDR1 is SGHRS and CDR2 is YFSETQ. The junction had 2 bases not matched to a gene; V was cut back by 0 bases and J by 0 bases. CDR3 nucleotides: TGCGCCAGCAGCTTGGGCGGGGGGGCTAGCACAGATACGCAGTATTTT. This sequence encodes CASSLGGGASTDTQYF.

The V call is TRBV5-1, the J call TRBJ2-2; a possible D gene is TRBD2 (6 bases). Trimming took 4 bases from V and 7 from J, leaving 14 bases between them. The CDR3 has 14 residues. Germline V gene lookup returns CDR1 SGHRS and CDR2 YFSETQ. CDR3 protein: CASSAGWTDGELFF. CDR3 nucleotides: TGCGCCAGCAGCGCGGGATGGACTGACGGGGAGCTGTTTTTT.

The chain employs TRBV7-8 and TRBJ2-3; 9 bases fit TRBD1. Germline CDR1 and CDR2: SGHVS and FQNEAQ. This CDR3 contains 15 residues. With 7 bases clipped from V and 5 bases from J, the junction kept 10 bases outside the gene matches. CDR3 region: CASNNPGQGEDTQYF. In DNA form, the CDR3 reads TGTGCCAGCAACAATCCGGGACAGGGAGAAGATACGCAGTATTTT.

This chain uses TRBV6-4 with TRBJ2-2; 7 bases align to TRBD2. The V segment lost 5 bases and the J segment 3 bases; nucleotides outside the gene matches: 12. Germline-derived CDR1 and CDR2 are MRHNA and SNTAGT. The CDR3 is 17 amino acids. CDR3 amino acids: CASSPNNGDYHTGELFF. The CDR3 coding sequence is TGTGCCAGCAGTCCGAACAATGGGGACTACCACACCGGGGAGCTGTTTTTT.

This clone is medium-sized (0.01 to 0.1%) within its sample. The genes are TRBV4-1 and TRBJ2-1; D is possibly TRBD1 or TRBD2 (5 bases each). The CDR3 runs to 15 residues. Germline lookup yields CDR1 MGHRA and CDR2 YSYEKL. The V end was cut by 0 bases, the J end by 4 bases, with 10 bases between. Written as DNA, the CDR3 is TGCGCCAGCAGCCAAGATCGGGGCGGTTACAATGAGCAGTTCTTC. Protein product: CASSQDRGGYNEQFF.

The chain has TRBV7-8 and TRBJ2-1; 15 bases align to TRBD2. CDR3 size: 15 residues. After removal of 3 bases from V and 7 bases from J, the junction contained 1 base not matched to a gene. Germline CDR1 SGHVS, CDR2 FQNEAQ. The CDR3 sequence is CASSFGLAGGNEQFF. CDR3 bases: TGTGCCAGCAGCTTCGGACTAGCGGGAGGGAATGAGCAGTTCTTC.

The chain is built from TRBV11-2 and TRBJ1-2; 9 bases map to TRBD1. The CDR3 contains 14 residues. Unmatched junction bases numbered 5, after V lost 5 bases and J lost 4 bases. CDR1 is SGHAT and CDR2 is FQNNGV in the germline V gene. CDR3 amino acids: CASSPMDRGYGYTF. CDR3 nucleotides: TGTGCCAGCAGCCCAATGGACAGGGGCTATGGCTACACCTTC. Full variable domain (missing parts from reference TRBV11-2 and TRBJ1-2): EAGVAQSPRYKIIEKRQSVAFWCNPISGHATLYWYQQILGQGPKLLIQFQNNGVVDDSQLPKDRFSAERLKGVDSTLKIQPAKLEDSAVYLCASSPMDRGYGYTFGSGTRLTVV.

This clone turned up a few times. The rearrangement joins TRBV10-3 to TRBJ2-3; D is perhaps TRBD2 (7 bases). The V and J ends lost 8 bases and 6 bases respectively, with 18 bases between them. CDR3 size: 14 residues. Germline CDR1 and CDR2: ENHRY and SYGVKD. The CDR3 bases are TGTGCCATCCGGGGGGCAACTTCGGTCGATACGCAGTATTTT. This encodes CAIRGATSVDTQYF.

The genes are TRBV11-2 and TRBJ2-1; D ambiguous. With 5 bases removed from V and 4 bases from J, the gap between germline ends came to 15 bases. The CDR3 is 15 amino acids. Germline values: CDR1 SGHAT, CDR2 FQNNGV. The CDR3 spells CASSPRYRLYNEQFF. The CDR3 bases are TGTGCCAGCAGCCCAAGATACAGACTGTACAATGAGCAGTTCTTC. The full variable domain, rest sourced from reference TRBV11-2 and TRBJ2-1, is EAGVAQSPRYKIIEKRQSVAFWCNPISGHATLYWYQQILGQGPKLLIQFQNNGVVDDSQLPKDRFSAERLKGVDSTLKIQPAKLEDSAVYLCASSPRYRLYNEQFFGPGTRLTVL.

The genes are TRBV19 and TRBJ2-6; D is uncertain. V gave up 3 bases and J gave up 0 bases, with 12 bases separating them. The CDR3 is 17 residues long. Germline V gene data show CDR1 as LNHDA and CDR2 as SQIVND (reference sequence). The CDR3, as DNA: TGTGCCAGTAGTATCCCCCGGCAGACCTCTGGGGCCAACGTCCTGACTTTC. Its protein is CASSIPRQTSGANVLTF.

This chain connects TRBV28 to TRBJ1-5, with 7 bases identical to TRBD1. This CDR3 contains 15 residues. The trim removed 3 bases at V and 3 bases at J, leaving 5 bases unmatched. Germline V gene sequence: CDR1 MDHEN, CDR2 SYDVKM. This CDR3 reads CASSLRQGDNQPQHF. The DNA of the CDR3 is TGTGCCAGCAGTTTGAGACAGGGTGACAATCAGCCCCAGCATTTT.

CDR3 loop: CASSLSSDYGYTF. Written as DNA, the CDR3 is TGTGCCAGCAGCTTATCCAGCGACTATGGCTACACCTTC. V gene TRBV7-2 combines with J gene TRBJ1-2; D is ambiguous. The V gene lost 2 bases and the J gene lost 3 bases, with 7 bases spanning the gap. Germline CDR1 is SGHTA and CDR2 is FQGNSA. This CDR3 has 13 residues.

This clone was observed a handful of times. The chain is built from TRBV15 and TRBJ2-7; D is uncertain. V dropped 0 bases and J dropped 5 bases, with 11 bases sitting between them. CDR3 size: 14 residues. Germline V CDR1 and CDR2: LNHNV, YYDKDF (reference sequence). The chain's CDR3 is CATSRDRNDHEQYF. The CDR3 nucleotides are TGTGCCACCAGCAGAGACAGGAATGACCACGAGCAGTACTTC. The variable domain in full, with the rest retrieved from reference TRBV15 and TRBJ2-7, is DAMVIQNPRYQVTQFGKPVTLSCSQTLNHNVMYWYQQKSSQAPKLLFHYYDKDFNNEADTPDNFQSRRPNTSFCFLDIRSPGLGDTAMYLCATSRDRNDHEQYFGPGTRLTVT.

CDR3 in amino acids: CASSLGPLEGWSYEQYF. For the CDR3, the DNA is TGTGCCAGCAGCTTAGGACCCCTAGAAGGTTGGTCCTACGAGCAGTACTTC. V and J are TRBV7-2 and TRBJ2-7, with D unresolved. V was cut by 1 base and J by 1 base, with 17 bases left in between. CDR3 size: 17 residues. From germline, CDR1 is SGHTA and CDR2 FQGNSA.

In regard to this clone: This sample includes further DNA sequences coding for the same CDR3. J is TRBJ1-1 and V is TRBV6-5; D gene ambiguous. V was cut by 6 bases and J by 1 base, with 9 bases left in between. This CDR3 is 13 amino acids long. Per germline, CDR1 MNHEY and CDR2 SVGAGI. DNA for the CDR3: TGTGCCAGCAGCCTCCAAAGGAACACTGAAGCTTTCTTT. Its translation: CASSLQRNTEAFF.

The chain carries TRBV11-2 and TRBJ2-1, with TRBD2 matching over 12 bases. The CDR3 runs 15 residues. In germline, CDR1 is SGHAT, CDR2 FQNNGV. The V segment lost 4 bases and the J segment 9 bases; nucleotides outside the gene matches: 7. The CDR3 DNA reads as TGTGCCAGCAGCTCCCGGACTAGCGGGGTATCTGAGCAGTTCTTC. The encoded protein is CASSSRTSGVSEQFF.

This clone was detected a few times. The chain carries TRBV5-1 and TRBJ2-7; no clear D gene. V was shortened by 0 bases and J by 5 bases, with 18 bases between the two germline ends. CDR1 and CDR2 from the germline V gene are SGHRS and YFSETQ. The CDR3 length is 16 residues. In DNA form, the CDR3 reads TGCGCCAGCAGCTTGGTGGTCAGTAGGTGGTCGCACGAGCAGTACTTC. It is translated as CASSLVVSRWSHEQYF. The complete variable domain, with remaining parts taken from reference TRBV5-1 and TRBJ2-7, reads KAGVTQTPRYLIKTRGQQVTLSCSPISGHRSVSWYQQTPGQGLQFLFEYFSETQRNKGNFPGRFSGRQFSNSRSEMNVSTLELGDSALYLCASSLVVSRWSHEQYFGPGTRLTVT.